This T cell receptor (beta chain) is drawn from a study of siplizumab effects on memory and regulatory T cells. General study results and limits: Unstimulated naive T cells seemed to show more diversity than memory cells did, and they also seemed to be among the major contributors to the alloresponse. In siplizumab conditions, mappable alloreactive CD4+ clones averaged 68.8% Treg-derived, against roughly 25% in controls. An assignable naive or memory phenotype was lacking in roughly 75-95% of proliferating CD4+ or CD8+ clones. Under siplizumab, alloreactive sequences traced to unstimulated CD4+ memory cells were significantly reduced.

The method was immunoSEQ multiplex PCR; TCRdb's version includes in-frame clones alone and lacks a portion of them. Of 100,000 or so clones listed, around 90% were seen once; the top ten hold around 12%. With regard to this clone: Its antigen is currently unknown.

This clonotype was obtained from a human donor in good health. The sequencing sample was made of non-Treg CD4+ T cells sorted from blood.

CDR3 in amino acids: CASSPNRESEQYF. In DNA form, the CDR3 reads TGTGCCAGCAGCCCCAACAGGGAGAGCGAGCAGTACTTC. The chain joins TRBV7-3 to TRBJ2-7, with a tentative D call TRBD1 (6 bases). Germline-derived CDR1 and CDR2 are SGHTA and FQGTGA. The CDR3 loop spans 13 amino acids. Trimming left V 5 bases short and J 6 bases short, with 14 bases between.